The TCR beta chain under discussion was sequenced for a study of T cell responses to AZD1222 COVID-19 vaccine. The study, taken as a whole, reports: Two doses of AZD1222 preceded a rise in Spike-specific TCR breadth and depth.

This clone was recorded once. Its target is unknown. Measured with immunoSEQ multiplex PCR; TCRdb has only the in-frame clones, and not every one. The sample includes about 130,000 clones, just over 85% seen only once; the top ten take about a fifth. The sequenced sample was peripheral blood, obtained on day 0 of AZD1222 vaccination. The clonotype was recovered from an adult in good health.

This CDR3 reads CASSSGGNQPQHF. The CDR3 region has the DNA TGTGCCAGTTCATCCGGTGGCAATCAGCCCCAGCATTTT. V and J are TRBV27 and TRBJ1-5, with D uncertain. Germline CDR1 MNHEY, CDR2 SMNVEV (reference sequence). CDR3 size: 13 residues. V lost 9 bases and J lost 2, with 11 bases in between.